The 23 T cell receptor beta chains given below trace back to one sample, sequenced in a study of cytotoxic CD8 clonotypes in ibrutinib-treated CLL. Profiled with immunoSEQ multiplex PCR; TCRdb holds only in-frame clones, not every one. The table shows more than 300,000 clones, with almost 80% occurring only once. The specimen was PBMCs, collected before ibrutinib treatment. These receptors all come from a human donor with chronic lymphocytic leukemia.

V and J are TRBV7-9 and TRBJ2-7, with 10 bases aligning to TRBD2. The J segment lost 2 bases and the V segment lost 3 bases, leaving 4 bases of the junction unmatched. The germline gives CDR1 SEHNR, CDR2 FQNEAQ (reference sequence). CDR3 size: 15 residues. The CDR3 sequence is CASSFLAGVTYEQYF. As DNA, the CDR3 is TGTGCCAGCAGCTTTCTAGCGGGAGTCACCTACGAGCAGTACTTC.

This clone was recorded once. This rearrangement joins TRBV2 to TRBJ1-2; no clear D. The V gene lost 5 bases and the J gene lost 8 bases, with 3 bases spanning the gap. The CDR3 is made up of 9 amino acids. CDR1 is SNHLY, CDR2 FYNNEI, per germline. CDR3 DNA: TGTGCCAGCAGTTCCGGCTACACCTTC. This codes for CASSSGYTF.

This clone was seen only once. The chain uses TRBV9 and TRBJ2-3; D call uncertain. The germline V gene encodes CDR1 SGDLS and CDR2 YYNGEE. Trimming took 4 bases from V and 2 from J, leaving 8 bases between them. The CDR3 has 13 residues. DNA of the CDR3: TGTGCCAGCAGCTACCGGCTCACAGATACGCAGTATTTT. This sequence encodes CASSYRLTDTQYF.

The chain combines TRBV5-1 with TRBJ2-2; 7 nucleotides line up with TRBD2. CDR1 and CDR2 from the germline V gene are SGHRS and YFSETQ. This CDR3 has 14 residues. J lost 6 bases, V lost 4 bases, and 6 bases had no gene match. DNA of the CDR3: TGCGCCAGCAGCCGTGAAACTAGCGCCGGGGAGCTGTTTTTT. Translation gives CASSRETSAGELFF.

The chain joins TRBV6-5 to TRBJ2-3; a possible D gene is TRBD2 (5 bases). Trimming cost V 2 bases and J 2 bases, with 8 bases left between them. This CDR3 has 14 amino acids. CDR1 is MNHEY, CDR2 SVGAGI, per germline. CDR3 in amino acids: CASSYSGPTDTQYF. CDR3 DNA: TGTGCCAGCAGTTACAGCGGCCCCACAGATACGCAGTATTTT.

This chain joins TRBV30 and TRBJ1-1; D possibly corresponds to TRBD1 (5 bases). This CDR3 is 16 amino acids long. V was clipped by 2 bases and J by 0 bases, with 16 bases between them. CDR1 and CDR2 from the germline V gene are GTSNPN and SVGIG (reference sequence). The CDR3: CAWSPGAVPMNTEAFF. CDR3 sequence (DNA): TGTGCCTGGAGTCCCGGGGCCGTGCCCATGAACACTGAAGCTTTCTTT.

The genes are TRBV4-1 and TRBJ1-2; 9 bases are a match to TRBD1. V shed 0 bases and J 3 bases; nucleotides not matched to a gene: 2. The CDR3 loop spans 15 amino acids. Germline CDR1 reads MGHRA; CDR2 reads YSYEKL. The CDR3 nucleotides are TGCGCCAGCAGCCAAGATGGGACAGGGTACTATGGCTACACCTTC. Amino acids: CASSQDGTGYYGYTF.

The chain combines TRBV7-9 with TRBJ1-4; unclear D gene. Deletions cut 6 bases from V and 6 bases from J, with 8 bases between. CDR1 and CDR2 from the germline V gene are SEHNR and FQNEAQ (reference sequence). The CDR3 totals 12 residues. CDR3 coding DNA: TGTGCCAGCAGACGGAGCGATGAAAAACTGTTTTTT. Amino acid sequence: CASRRSDEKLFF.

This clone was picked up one time. The chain employs TRBV14 and TRBJ2-1, with a weak D call TRBD2 (6 bases). Between the trimmed V and J ends, which lost 5 bases and 8 bases, there was a span of 19 bases. CDR1 and CDR2 (germline): SGHDN, FVKESK. This CDR3 has 15 residues. As DNA, the CDR3 is TGTGCCAGCAGCAGCCGGACTAAGGGAGAGGATGAGCAGTTCTTC. Protein product: CASSSRTKGEDEQFF.

The chain is built from TRBV7-8 and TRBJ2-7; D may be TRBD1 or TRBD2 (6 bases each). This CDR3 has 16 amino acids. The germline V gene has CDR1 SGHVS and CDR2 FQNEAQ. V was cut by 1 base and J by 3 bases, with 16 bases left in between. CDR3 residues: CASSLDPGAVSYEQYF. CDR3 bases: TGTGCCAGCAGCTTAGATCCGGGGGCAGTTAGCTACGAGCAGTACTTC.

J is TRBJ2-3 and V is TRBV5-6; D may be TRBD1 (8 bases). The V and J ends lost 4 bases and 5 bases respectively, with 20 bases between them. The CDR3 extends over 16 amino acids. CDR1 and CDR2 from the germline V gene are SGHDT and YYEEEE. This CDR3 reads CASSPSGQGFLDTQYF. The CDR3 DNA follows: TGTGCCAGCAGCCCTAGCGGACAGGGCTTTTTAGATACGCAGTATTTT.

The chain carries TRBV4-2 and TRBJ2-2; D gene unclear. The length of the CDR3 is 16 residues. Trimming removed 0 bases at V and 4 bases at J, with 12 bases between. The germline CDR1 and CDR2 sequences are LGHNA and YNFKEQ. The CDR3 reads CASSQDGDQPTGELFF. Here the CDR3 DNA reads TGTGCCAGCAGCCAAGATGGCGACCAACCCACCGGGGAGCTGTTTTTT.

V gene TRBV19 combines with J gene TRBJ1-2; 8 bases are a match to TRBD1. The CDR3 consists of 14 residues. The V gene's germline CDR1 is LNHDA and CDR2 SQIVND (reference sequence). Trimming took 6 bases from V and 4 from J; bases not matched to a gene: 7. CDR3 sequence reads: CASSRDRNIYGYTF. The CDR3 region has the DNA TGTGCCAGTAGCCGGGACAGGAATATCTATGGCTACACCTTC.

The chain combines TRBV11-2 with TRBJ2-7; 10 bases align to TRBD1. Germline CDR1 and CDR2: SGHAT and FQNNGV. The junction had 7 bases not matched to a gene; V was cut back by 5 bases and J by 0 bases. This CDR3 has 16 amino acids. The CDR3 nucleotides are TGTGCCAGCAGCCCAGTAGACAGGGGGCCCTCCTACGAGCAGTACTTC. This codes for CASSPVDRGPSYEQYF.

The chain has TRBV10-3 and TRBJ1-2; 8 positions match TRBD1. After removal of 7 bases from V and 8 bases from J, the junction contained 6 bases not matched to a gene. In germline, CDR1 is ENHRY, CDR2 SYGVKD. CDR3 length: 12 amino acids. The CDR3, as DNA: TGTGCCATCAAACCCGGACAGGGCGGCTACACCTTC. Amino acid sequence: CAIKPGQGGYTF.

This chain joins TRBV5-1 and TRBJ1-2; tentative D call: TRBD1 (5 bases). The CDR3 is made up of 14 amino acids. The germline V gene encodes CDR1 SGHRS and CDR2 YFSETQ. V was shortened by 0 bases and J by 5 bases, with 11 bases between the two germline ends. CDR3 nucleotides: TGCGCCAGCAGCTTGGAAGGGACCAAGTATGGCTACACCTTC. Protein product: CASSLEGTKYGYTF.

The genes are TRBV30 and TRBJ2-5; 11 positions match TRBD2. The length of the CDR3 is 16 residues. V shed 3 bases and J 3 bases; nucleotides not matched to a gene: 9. Germline assignment: CDR1 GTSNPN and CDR2 SVGIG (reference sequence). The CDR3 bases are TGTGCCTGGAGCCAGTTAAGGGGACTAGCGGAAGAGACCCAGTACTTC. It encodes CAWSQLRGLAEETQYF.

This clone came up a few times. The genes are TRBV6-5 and TRBJ2-7; a possible D gene is TRBD1 (6 bases). Trimming removed 2 bases from V and 4 bases from J, with 9 bases in between. CDR3 length equals 13 residues. CDR1 is MNHEY and CDR2 is SVGAGI in the germline V gene. The CDR3, as DNA: TGTGCCAGCAGTTACACAGGGAAGTACGAGCAGTACTTC. Encoded protein: CASSYTGKYEQYF.

The chain recombines TRBV5-4 with TRBJ1-4, with 9 bases that match TRBD1. The germline V gene has CDR1 SGHNT and CDR2 YYREEE (reference sequence). J lost 5 bases, V lost 0 bases, and 2 bases had no gene match. This CDR3 contains 15 residues. CDR3 protein: CASSLGDRANEKLFF. DNA for the CDR3: TGTGCCAGCAGCTTGGGGGACAGGGCAAATGAAAAACTGTTTTTT.

This clone was observed once. A read error may account for a junction end that differs from germline. The chain has TRBV6-1 and TRBJ2-7; D not certain. The CDR3 is 13 amino acids. Germline assignment: CDR1 MNHNS and CDR2 SASEGT. As DNA, the CDR3 is TGTGCCATCAGTGAGTCGACCGACTACGAGCAGTACTTC. It yields the protein CAISESTDYEQYF.

This clone was counted a single time. The genes are TRBV5-4 and TRBJ1-2, with D perhaps matching TRBD1 (6 bases). The V gene's germline CDR1 is SGHNT and CDR2 YYREEE (reference sequence). V dropped 2 bases and J dropped 3 bases, with 11 bases sitting between them. The CDR3 has 14 amino acids. CDR3 sequence (DNA): TGTGCCAGCAGCTTTGGGACATTCGACTATGGCTACACCTTC. This encodes CASSFGTFDYGYTF. Drawing the rest from reference TRBV5-4 and TRBJ1-2, the complete variable domain is ETGVTQSPTHLIKTRGQQVTLRCSSQSGHNTVSWYQQALGQGPQFIFQYYREEENGRGNFPPRFSGLQFPNYSSELNVNALELDDSALYLCASSFGTFDYGYTFGSGTRLTVV.

This chain links TRBV5-1 with TRBJ1-2, with a tentative D call TRBD1 (5 bases). V was cut by 2 bases and J by 4 bases, with 15 bases left in between. CDR1 and CDR2 (germline): SGHRS, YFSETQ. The CDR3 length is 15 residues. The CDR3: CASSLNVGVLYGYTF. As DNA, the CDR3 is TGCGCCAGCAGCTTAAATGTGGGGGTCCTCTATGGCTACACCTTC.

The V and J genes are TRBV11-2 and TRBJ2-1, with D maybe TRBD1 (5 bases). The V and J ends lost 5 bases and 15 bases respectively, with 17 bases between them. The CDR3 runs to 12 residues. In germline, CDR1 is SGHAT, CDR2 FQNNGV. In nucleotides, the CDR3 is TGTGCCAGCAGCCCTCAGGGTAGTAATAGGTTCTTC. It codes for CASSPQGSNRFF.